Following are 3 T cell receptor beta chains from one sample sequenced in a study of patients and donors after allogeneic stem cell transplantation. From the RT-PCR reads, TCRdb called clonotypes with MiXCR, one entry per CDR3 protein. Among about 200,000 distinct CDR3 sequences listed, over 30% were seen once. Sequencing used blood, either unsorted or a sorted T cell fraction (not recorded which). These receptors were obtained from a human donor who was either an allogeneic HSCT recipient or a stem cell or donor lymphocyte infusion donor (not recorded which). It is not recorded whose cells these are; they may come from a transplant donor.

This clonotype was counted only a few times. The genes are TRBV3-1 and TRBJ1-2, with D possibly TRBD1 on 5 matching bases. The germline V gene encodes CDR1 LGHDT and CDR2 YNNKEL (reference sequence). The V end lost 6 bases, the J end lost 7 bases, and 15 bases lay between the germline ends. CDR3 size: 13 residues. The CDR3 DNA follows: TGTGCCAGCAGTCCCAGGGTTACACGTGGCTACACCTTC. The encoded protein is CASSPRVTRGYTF.

V and J are TRBV29-1 and TRBJ2-1; 9 bases are a match to TRBD1. V shed 3 bases and J 5 bases; nucleotides not matched to a gene: 2. The CDR3 is 13 amino acids. Per the germline V gene, CDR1 is SQVTM and CDR2 is ANQGSEA. The CDR3 DNA sequence: TGCAGCGTTGAGGGACAGGGAAACAATGAGCAGTTCTTC. It encodes CSVEGQGNNEQFF.

The chain links TRBV25-1 to TRBJ1-2; D is ambiguous. The CDR3 has 10 amino acids. The germline V gene encodes CDR1 MGHDK and CDR2 SYGVNS. V lost 9 bases, J lost 10 bases, and 12 bases lay in between. The CDR3 reads CASEGQTYTF. Written as DNA, the CDR3 is TGTGCCAGTGAGGGCCAGACCTACACCTTC.